One sample yielded the 19 T cell receptor beta chains listed below, sequenced in a study of CD8 T cells in ankylosing spondylitis. TCRdb re-derived calls from the 5' RACE reads in MiXCR, one entry per CDR3 protein. The profile covers 200,000 to 300,000 distinct CDR3 sequences, with about 24% appearing a single time and roughly 0.67% taken by the ten largest. The sequenced sample consisted of blood, either unsorted or a sorted T cell fraction (not recorded which). The source of these receptors is a male donor with ankylosing spondylitis or in good health (not recorded which).

This clonotype came up a few times. The V call is TRBV20-1, the J call TRBJ2-1; D remains ambiguous. Trimming pared 1 base from V and 5 bases from J, leaving 21 bases between. The CDR3 consists of 17 residues. CDR1 is DFQATT and CDR2 is SNEGSKA in the germline V gene (reference sequence). The DNA of the CDR3 is TGCAGTGCTAGAGCTCCGAAGGCCTCACTCTTGGACAATGAGCAGTTCTTC. It codes for CSARAPKASLLDNEQFF.

This clonotype was counted at least ten times. This sequence joins TRBV12-3 or TRBV12-4 and TRBJ1-3; D is possibly TRBD1 (5 bases). Between the trimmed V and J ends, which lost 6 bases and 4 bases, there was a span of 13 bases. The CDR3 has 14 amino acids. The CDR3 nucleotides read TGTGCCAGCAGCACGGGGACCCCCGGAAACACCATATATTTT. As protein: CASSTGTPGNTIYF.

The genes are TRBV2 and TRBJ2-1; weak D call: TRBD2 (7 bases). The CDR3 is 15 amino acids. Between the trimmed V and J ends, which lost 4 bases and 2 bases, there was a span of 12 bases. Per germline, CDR1 SNHLY and CDR2 FYNNEI. Here the CDR3 DNA reads TGTGCCAGCAGTGTACCGCGGGGGCCCTACAATGAGCAGTTCTTC. Translation gives CASSVPRGPYNEQFF.

This clonotype was found many times. The V gene is TRBV7-8, the J gene TRBJ2-3, with D perhaps matching TRBD2 (6 bases). The germline gives CDR1 SGHVS, CDR2 FQNEAQ. The CDR3 runs to 14 residues. The CDR3 nucleotides are TGTGCAGGAGCTCCTGGAGGGCCCACAGATACGCAGTATTTT. Protein: CAGAPGGPTDTQYF. Drawing the rest from reference TRBV7-8 and TRBJ2-3, the complete variable domain is GAGVSQSPRYKVAKRGQDVALRCDPISGHVSLFWYQQALGQGPEFLTYFQNEAQLDKSGLPSDRFFAERPEGSVSTLKIQRTQQEDSAVYLCAGAPGGPTDTQYFGPGTRLTVL.

This rearrangement joins TRBV20-1 to TRBJ2-1, with 9 bases identical to TRBD2. Unmatched junction bases numbered 5, after V lost 1 base and J lost 4 bases. The V gene's germline CDR1 is DFQATT and CDR2 SNEGSKA (reference sequence). CDR3 length: 15 amino acids. The CDR3, as DNA: TGCAGTGCTAGAGCCTTAGCGGGGGTTTACAATGAGCAGTTCTTC. As protein: CSARALAGVYNEQFF.

This clonotype has ten or more counts. V is TRBV7-6 and J is TRBJ2-1, with D possibly matching TRBD2 (6 bases). CDR3 length equals 13 residues. Germline CDR1 is SGHVS and CDR2 is FNYEAQ. Deletions cut 0 bases from V and 7 bases from J, with 7 bases between. CDR3 sequence: CASSLARGNEQFF. The CDR3 DNA sequence: TGTGCCAGCAGCTTAGCCCGGGGGAATGAGCAGTTCTTC.

CDR3 loop: CASSLMGLAGDTQYF. CDR3 bases: TGTGCCAGCAGCTTAATGGGCCTCGCGGGAGATACGCAGTATTTT. J is TRBJ2-3 and V is TRBV7-9, with a possible D match to TRBD2 (5 bases). Trimming removed 2 bases from V and 5 bases from J, with 14 bases in between. This CDR3 has 15 amino acids. Germline V lookup: CDR1 SEHNR, CDR2 FQNEAQ (reference sequence).

As DNA, the CDR3 is TGTGCCAGCAGCGGGTCCTTTCTAGGCAATGAGCAGTTCTTC. Translated: CASSGSFLGNEQFF. The gene calls are TRBV7-6 and TRBJ2-1; no reliable D call. In germline, CDR1 is SGHVS, CDR2 FNYEAQ. Trimming pared 5 bases from V and 6 bases from J, leaving 14 bases between. CDR3 length equals 14 residues.

J is TRBJ2-7 and V is TRBV30; D is perhaps TRBD2 (6 bases). The CDR3 has 14 amino acids. The V gene lost 5 bases and the J gene lost 3 bases, with 17 bases spanning the gap. Germline V gene sequence: CDR1 GTSNPN, CDR2 SVGIG (reference sequence). CDR3 in amino acids: CAWGKLSGYYEQYF. The CDR3 nucleotides read TGTGCCTGGGGAAAACTGAGCGGGTACTACGAGCAGTACTTC.

The genes are TRBV15 and TRBJ2-7, with unresolved D. Per the germline V gene, CDR1 is LNHNV and CDR2 is YYDKDF (reference sequence). V was shortened by 4 bases and J by 4 bases, with 8 bases between the two germline ends. The CDR3 is 12 residues long. The CDR3 sequence: CATSTSNYEQYF. CDR3 bases: TGTGCCACCAGCACTTCGAATTACGAGCAGTACTTC.

The V call is TRBV20-1, the J call TRBJ2-3, with TRBD2 as a possible D gene (7 bases). V lost 2 bases and J 6 bases, leaving 18 bases between the germline ends. The CDR3 runs to 15 residues. CDR1 DFQATT and CDR2 SNEGSKA come from the germline V gene (reference sequence). The CDR3 sequence is CSARLGGPGEDTQYF. CDR3 coding DNA: TGCAGTGCTAGACTGGGGGGGCCGGGGGAGGATACGCAGTATTTT.

This clonotype turned up a few times. The chain couples TRBV20-1 to TRBJ2-7; possible D gene TRBD2, 6 bases. The CDR3 spans 13 residues. The V and J ends lost 1 base and 6 bases respectively, with 13 bases between them. Germline lookup yields CDR1 DFQATT and CDR2 SNEGSKA (reference sequence). The CDR3 nucleotides read TGCAGTGCTAGAGTTGGGGGGAGAATCGAGCAGTACTTC. Residues: CSARVGGRIEQYF.

This clonotype was seen a handful of times. The chain couples TRBV12-3 or TRBV12-4 to TRBJ2-7; D call uncertain. Trimming took off 6 bases at V and 2 bases at J, with 11 bases between the two ends. The CDR3 extends over 13 amino acids. CDR3 nucleotides: TGTGCCAGCAGCCCGACCCCCCCCTACGAGCAGTACTTC. Its protein is CASSPTPPYEQYF.

This chain links TRBV6-1 with TRBJ2-3; 7 nucleotides agree with TRBD2. Trimming removed 6 bases from V and 0 bases from J; junction bases left unmatched: 9. The CDR3 has 16 residues. CDR1 and CDR2 (germline): MNHNS, SASEGT. Written as DNA, the CDR3 is TGTGCCAGCAGGGAGCGGGGAGCCTCTAGCACAGATACGCAGTATTTT. Its protein product is CASRERGASSTDTQYF.

The table lists this clonotype with many counts. The chain uses TRBV27 and TRBJ2-3; D is unclear. The germline gives CDR1 MNHEY, CDR2 SMNVEV (reference sequence). The CDR3 spans 22 residues. Trimming took off 1 base at V and 0 bases at J, with 29 bases between the two ends. The CDR3 loop is CASSLFSLNNQRRIPSTDTQYF. The DNA for the CDR3 is TGTGCCAGCAGTTTATTCTCGTTAAACAACCAACGAAGAATTCCTAGCACAGATACGCAGTATTTT.

This clonotype occurred a few times. The chain joins TRBV6-1 to TRBJ2-5; TRBD1 might be the D (5 bases). Trimming removed 6 bases at V and 5 bases at J, with 19 bases between. Germline values: CDR1 MNHNS, CDR2 SASEGT. The CDR3 totals 15 residues. In nucleotides, the CDR3 is TGTGCCAGCAGCACCACAGGACGGCCAATGGAGACCCAGTACTTC. This sequence encodes CASSTTGRPMETQYF.

V and J are TRBV11-1 and TRBJ2-2; TRBD2 matches 8 bases. J lost 6 bases, V lost 3 bases, and 0 bases had no gene match. The CDR3 spans 13 residues. Germline CDR1 is SGHAT and CDR2 is FQDESV (reference sequence). Here the CDR3 DNA reads TGTGCCAGCAGCTTTAGCGGGGCCGGGGAGCTGTTTTTT. Residues: CASSFSGAGELFF. Filled out from reference TRBV11-1 and TRBJ2-2, the complete variable domain reads EAEVAQSPRYKITEKSQAVAFWCDPISGHATLYWYRQILGQGPELLVQFQDESVVDDSQLPKDRFSAERLKGVDSTLKIQPAELGDSAMYLCASSFSGAGELFFGEGSRLTVL.

This sequence joins TRBV29-1 and TRBJ2-1; the D gene is possibly TRBD2 (6 bases). CDR3 length: 11 residues. Germline loops: CDR1 SQVTM, CDR2 ANQGSEA. V was pared by 8 bases and J by 8 bases, with 13 bases between. CDR3 sequence reads: CSTGSGHEQFF. CDR3 coding DNA: TGCAGCACAGGAAGCGGGCATGAGCAGTTCTTC.

Only a few counts were recorded for this clonotype. The V and J genes are TRBV20-1 and TRBJ2-7; D gene unclear. The CDR3 is 11 amino acids. Germline V gene lookup returns CDR1 DFQATT and CDR2 SNEGSKA (reference sequence). V shed 6 bases and J shed 4 bases, with 10 bases lying between them. The CDR3 is CSAARVYEQYF. CDR3 sequence (DNA): TGCAGTGCCGCTAGAGTTTACGAGCAGTACTTC.